The 22 T cell receptor beta chains below all came from one sample that was sequenced in a study of T cell repertoires in cytomegalovirus infection. Each CDR3 protein is one row after TCRdb ran MiXCR on the reads. The repertoire includes some 220,000 distinct CDR3 sequences, approximately 13% of them detected once, and about 1.5% sits in the top ten. The sequenced material came from PBMCs. All receptors derive from a human donor in good health (CMV status not recorded). Some clones in this sample may be carry-over from other donors' samples.

Concerning this clonotype itself: This may come from a read error, since a much larger clone is one base off. This rearrangement joins TRBV6-2 or TRBV6-3 to TRBJ2-3, with TRBD1 matching over 10 bases. The germline CDR1 and CDR2 sequences are MNHEY and SVGEGT. Trimming cost V 4 bases and J 7 bases; bases outside gene matches: 8. This CDR3 is 15 amino acids long. CDR3 nucleotides: TGTGCCAGCAGTTTCGACAGGGGGCTTACAAATACGCAGTATTTT. Translated, it gives CASSFDRGLTNTQYF.

The chain uses TRBV15 and TRBJ1-4, with D tentatively TRBD1 (5 bases). CDR3 size: 16 residues. The germline gives CDR1 LNHNV, CDR2 YYDKDF (reference sequence). V dropped 4 bases and J dropped 0 bases, with 12 bases sitting between them. The CDR3 reads CATSTRGSATNEKLFF. CDR3 sequence (DNA): TGTGCCACCAGCACTCGGGGCTCGGCAACTAATGAAAAACTGTTTTTT.

This clonotype was picked up many times. The rearrangement joins TRBV7-2 to TRBJ1-5; D unresolved. This CDR3 has 13 residues. V was pared by 9 bases and J by 5 bases, with 14 bases between. Germline values: CDR1 SGHTA, CDR2 FQGNSA. CDR3 nucleotide sequence: TGTGCCAGTTTAATGGAGGCGCATCAGCCCCAGCATTTT. Its protein product is CASLMEAHQPQHF.

There are many counts of this clonotype. This sequence joins TRBV28 and TRBJ2-7, with a weak D call TRBD2 (5 bases). CDR1 MDHEN and CDR2 SYDVKM come from the germline V gene. Trimming pared 3 bases from V and 3 bases from J, leaving 9 bases between. CDR3 length: 13 residues. The CDR3 sequence: CASSFGRDYEQYF. CDR3 coding DNA: TGTGCCAGCAGTTTTGGACGGGACTACGAGCAGTACTTC.

Many counts were recorded for this clonotype. The chain recombines TRBV7-2 with TRBJ2-1, with D possibly matching TRBD2 (5 bases). Trimming removed 5 bases from V and 1 base from J, with 6 bases in between. The CDR3 runs 13 residues. Germline V gene lookup returns CDR1 SGHTA and CDR2 FQGNSA. The CDR3 DNA reads as TGTGCCAGCAGCCGCGGGTCCTACAATGAGCAGTTCTTC. Protein product: CASSRGSYNEQFF.

The V gene is TRBV20-1, the J gene TRBJ2-2, with 12 bases fitting TRBD2. Trimming took 3 bases from V and 5 from J; bases not matched to a gene: 7. The germline V gene encodes CDR1 DFQATT and CDR2 SNEGSKA (reference sequence). The CDR3 totals 16 residues. In nucleotides, the CDR3 is TGCAGTGCTAGCTACCTAGCGGGGGGGTCAACCGGGGAGCTGTTTTTT. Its protein is CSASYLAGGSTGELFF.

This clonotype was seen a few times. This sequence joins TRBV20-1 and TRBJ1-5; 10 bases are a match to TRBD1. CDR3 length equals 14 residues. The V and J ends lost 6 bases and 2 bases, in that order; junction bases with no gene match: 4. The germline CDR1 and CDR2 sequences are DFQATT and SNEGSKA (reference sequence). The CDR3 DNA sequence: TGCAGTGCCATGACAGGGGGCGGCAATCAGCCCCAGCATTTT. This encodes CSAMTGGGNQPQHF.

This clonotype was seen a handful of times. The chain joins TRBV5-5 to TRBJ2-3; TRBD1 might be the D (6 bases). The CDR3 spans 16 residues. V dropped 4 bases and J dropped 1 base, with 16 bases sitting between them. In germline, CDR1 is SGHKS, CDR2 YYEKEE (reference sequence). The CDR3 here is CASSIPRGAGTDTQYF. CDR3 sequence (DNA): TGTGCCAGCAGCATACCCAGGGGCGCGGGCACAGATACGCAGTATTTT. The full variable domain, in which reference TRBV5-5 and TRBJ2-3 provide the parts outside the CDR3, is DAGVTQSPTHLIKTRGQQVTLRCSPISGHKSVSWYQQVLGQGPQFIFQYYEKEERGRGNFPDRFSARQFPNYSSELNVNALLLGDSALYLCASSIPRGAGTDTQYFGPGTRLTVL.

J is TRBJ2-1 and V is TRBV7-9; 9 nucleotides align to TRBD2. The junction had 9 bases not matched to a gene; V was cut back by 1 base and J by 8 bases. The CDR3 runs to 16 residues. The germline V gene encodes CDR1 SEHNR and CDR2 FQNEAQ (reference sequence). In nucleotides, the CDR3 is TGTGCCAGCAGCTTAGGAACTAGCGGGTATCTGGATGAGCAGTTCTTC. It translates to CASSLGTSGYLDEQFF.

Many counts were recorded for this clonotype. The chain recombines TRBV7-2 with TRBJ1-1; D is unresolved. From germline, CDR1 is SGHTA and CDR2 FQGNSA. The length of the CDR3 is 15 residues. Trimming stripped 2 bases from V and 0 bases from J, with 10 bases between. The chain's CDR3 is CASSLNGRMNTEAFF. CDR3 nucleotide sequence: TGTGCCAGCAGCTTAAATGGCCGTATGAACACTGAAGCTTTCTTT. The full variable domain, its missing parts supplied by reference TRBV7-2 and TRBJ1-1, is GAGVSQSPSNKVTEKGKDVELRCDPISGHTALYWYRQSLGQGLEFLIYFQGNSAPDKSGLPSDRFSAERTGGSVSTLTIQRTQQEDSAVYLCASSLNGRMNTEAFFGQGTRLTVV.

This rearrangement joins TRBV2 to TRBJ1-1; possible D gene TRBD1, 5 bases. The CDR3 sequence is 13 residues long. Germline-derived CDR1 and CDR2 are SNHLY and FYNNEI. V gave up 7 bases and J gave up 2 bases, with 11 bases separating them. DNA of the CDR3: TGTGCCAGCAACCGGGACCTAAACACTGAAGCTTTCTTT. Residues: CASNRDLNTEAFF.

The chain recombines TRBV19 with TRBJ2-2; TRBD2 matches at 9 bases. Germline V gene data show CDR1 as LNHDA and CDR2 as SQIVND (reference sequence). V was pared by 2 bases and J by 5 bases, with 3 bases of the junction left unmatched. The CDR3 is made up of 15 amino acids. For the CDR3, the DNA is TGTGCCAGTAGTATACCGCGGGGGGGGACCGGGGAGCTGTTTTTT. Its translation: CASSIPRGGTGELFF.

The rearrangement joins TRBV29-1 to TRBJ2-6; D not certain. This CDR3 is built from 14 residues. V was cut by 2 bases and J by 0 bases, with 5 bases left in between. CDR1 and CDR2 from the germline V gene are SQVTM and ANQGSEA. The CDR3 DNA follows: TGCAGCGTTGAACCCCACTCTGGGGCCAACGTCCTGACTTTC. Its translation: CSVEPHSGANVLTF.

This clonotype showed up just a few times. The chain has TRBV5-4 and TRBJ1-4; a weak D match, TRBD1 (5 bases). CDR1 is SGHNT, CDR2 YYREEE, per germline (reference sequence). V dropped 4 bases and J dropped 8 bases, with 18 bases sitting between them. This CDR3 spans 15 amino acids. The CDR3 spells CASSQEPGTAEKLFF. The DNA for the CDR3 is TGTGCCAGCAGCCAAGAACCCGGGACGGCGGAAAAACTGTTTTTT.

This clonotype has at least ten counts. The chain's CDR3 is CASTRRTGATTGELFF. Here the CDR3 DNA reads TGTGCCAGCACCAGGAGGACAGGGGCTACCACCGGGGAGCTGTTTTTT. The chain employs TRBV11-1 and TRBJ2-2; 9 nucleotides align to TRBD1. V shed 7 bases, J shed 4 bases, and the junction held 10 bases outside the gene matches. The CDR3 consists of 16 residues. CDR1 and CDR2 (germline): SGHAT, FQDESV (reference sequence).

This clonotype has a handful of counts. The chain has TRBV19 and TRBJ1-1; 9 bases match TRBD1. The CDR3 totals 15 residues. The trim removed 5 bases at V and 4 bases at J, leaving 8 bases unmatched. In germline, CDR1 is LNHDA, CDR2 SQIVND (reference sequence). The CDR3: CASSPDRGGVTEAFF. For the CDR3, the DNA is TGTGCCAGTAGTCCTGACAGGGGGGGGGTCACTGAAGCTTTCTTT.

This clonotype was counted ten times or more. The rearrangement uses TRBV5-6 and TRBJ2-3; 7 bases match TRBD1. The CDR3 is 16 residues long. The V gene's germline CDR1 is SGHDT and CDR2 YYEEEE. V dropped 4 bases and J dropped 2; count of bases not matched to a gene: 10. The CDR3 DNA sequence: TGTGCCAGCAGCCCGCAGACAGGGTCCTTCACAGATACGCAGTATTTT. Translated: CASSPQTGSFTDTQYF.

This clonotype occurred many times. V is TRBV7-2 and J is TRBJ1-1; D uncertain. V gave up 3 bases and J gave up 2 bases, with 10 bases separating them. This CDR3 contains 14 residues. The germline V gene has CDR1 SGHTA and CDR2 FQGNSA. CDR3 sequence reads: CASSFWTENTEAFF. The CDR3 DNA reads as TGTGCCAGCAGCTTTTGGACGGAAAACACTGAAGCTTTCTTT.

Many counts were recorded for this clonotype. The chain is built from TRBV7-2 and TRBJ1-5, with D maybe TRBD1 (5 bases). Deletions cut 1 base from V and 4 bases from J, with 11 bases between. CDR1 and CDR2 (germline): SGHTA, FQGNSA. This CDR3 spans 15 amino acids. The CDR3 loop is CASSLGGMGNQPQHF. The CDR3 coding sequence is TGTGCCAGCAGCTTAGGGGGGATGGGGAATCAGCCCCAGCATTTT.

The rearrangement links TRBV19 to TRBJ1-2; D is possibly TRBD1 (5 bases). The CDR3 consists of 12 residues. V was trimmed by 7 bases and J by 8 bases, leaving 14 bases between them. CDR1 LNHDA and CDR2 SQIVND come from the germline V gene (reference sequence). The CDR3 DNA reads TGTGCCAGTACCCGACGCGGGGACGGCTACACCTTC. This sequence encodes CASTRRGDGYTF.

J is TRBJ2-2 and V is TRBV4-2, with 8 bases identical to TRBD2. Germline CDR1 and CDR2: LGHNA and YNFKEQ. The junction had 4 bases not matched to a gene; V was cut back by 0 bases and J by 4 bases. The CDR3 is 16 residues long. In DNA, the CDR3 is TGTGCCAGCAGCCAAGAGCCAGCGGGGGCCACCGGGGAGCTGTTTTTT. Its protein is CASSQEPAGATGELFF.

The chain couples TRBV2 to TRBJ2-5, with D uncertain. The CDR3 has 14 residues. Germline CDR1 is SNHLY and CDR2 is FYNNEI. V was clipped by 4 bases and J by 1 base, with 10 bases between them. CDR3 region: CASSVFRSQETQYF. CDR3 nucleotides: TGTGCCAGCAGTGTCTTCAGGAGCCAAGAGACCCAGTACTTC.